This T cell receptor (beta chain) was obtained from a study of blood T cell repertoires in COVID-19. Turning to the study itself: Italy, Spain and the United States were the sources of the convalescent and acute COVID-19 samples.

Assignments of participants to cohorts depended upon their own reported clinical history. Produced via immunoSEQ multiplex PCR; TCRdb's table is partial and in-frame only. The sample has about 180,000 clones, approximately 88% seen once. This clone was recorded only once. Trimming pared 4 bases from V and 1 base from J, leaving 13 bases between. Germline V lookup: CDR1 ENHRY, CDR2 SYGVKD. There are 15 residues in the CDR3. The source material was PBMCs or T cells enriched from blood (not recorded which). The sequence derives from a young woman who had recovered from COVID-19. The chain links TRBV10-3 to TRBJ1-1; possibly TRBD1 for D (6 bases). The CDR3, as DNA: TGTGCCATCAGTGTCTCCAGGGGTTCGAACACTGAAGCTTTCTTT. This sequence encodes CAISVSRGSNTEAFF.